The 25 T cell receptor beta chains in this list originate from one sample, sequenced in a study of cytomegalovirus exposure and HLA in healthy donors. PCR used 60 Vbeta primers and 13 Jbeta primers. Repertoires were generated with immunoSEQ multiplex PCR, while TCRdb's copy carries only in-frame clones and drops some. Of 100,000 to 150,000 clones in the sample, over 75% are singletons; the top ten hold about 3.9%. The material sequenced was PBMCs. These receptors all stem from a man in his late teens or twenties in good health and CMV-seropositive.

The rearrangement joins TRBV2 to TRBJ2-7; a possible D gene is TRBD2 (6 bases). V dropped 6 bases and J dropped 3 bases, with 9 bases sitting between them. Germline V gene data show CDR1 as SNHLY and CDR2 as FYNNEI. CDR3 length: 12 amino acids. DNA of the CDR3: TGTGCCAGCAGCTCGACTAGCTACGAGCAGTACTTC. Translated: CASSSTSYEQYF.

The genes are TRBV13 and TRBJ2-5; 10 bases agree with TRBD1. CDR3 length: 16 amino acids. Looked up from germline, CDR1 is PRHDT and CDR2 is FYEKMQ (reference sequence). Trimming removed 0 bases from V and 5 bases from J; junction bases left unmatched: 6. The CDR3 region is CASSLGAGTGAETQYF. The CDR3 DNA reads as TGTGCCAGCAGCTTAGGCGCCGGGACAGGGGCGGAGACCCAGTACTTC.

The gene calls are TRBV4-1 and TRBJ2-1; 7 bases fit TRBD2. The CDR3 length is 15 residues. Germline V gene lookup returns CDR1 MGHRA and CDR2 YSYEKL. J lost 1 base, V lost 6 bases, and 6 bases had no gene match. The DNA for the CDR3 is TGCGCCAGCAGTTCAACGGGGGGATCCTACAATGAGCAGTTCTTC. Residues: CASSSTGGSYNEQFF.

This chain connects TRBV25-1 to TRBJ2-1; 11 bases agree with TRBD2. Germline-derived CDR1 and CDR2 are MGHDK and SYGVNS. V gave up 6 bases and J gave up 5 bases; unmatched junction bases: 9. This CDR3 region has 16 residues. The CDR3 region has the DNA TGTGCCAGCAGACATACTAGCGGGAGCGGTAACAATGAGCAGTTCTTC. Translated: CASRHTSGSGNNEQFF.

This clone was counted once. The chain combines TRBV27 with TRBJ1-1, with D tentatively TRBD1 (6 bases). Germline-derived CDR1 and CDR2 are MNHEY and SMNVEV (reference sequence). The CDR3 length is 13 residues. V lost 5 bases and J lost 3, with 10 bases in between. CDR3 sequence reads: CASSIYRDTEAFF. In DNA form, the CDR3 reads TGTGCCAGCAGTATCTACAGGGACACTGAAGCTTTCTTT.

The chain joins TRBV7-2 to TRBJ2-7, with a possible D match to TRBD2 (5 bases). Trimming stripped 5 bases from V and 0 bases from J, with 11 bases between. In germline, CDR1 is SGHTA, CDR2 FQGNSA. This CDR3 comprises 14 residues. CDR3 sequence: CASSQSGNSYEQYF. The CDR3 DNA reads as TGTGCCAGCAGCCAATCCGGGAACTCCTACGAGCAGTACTTC.

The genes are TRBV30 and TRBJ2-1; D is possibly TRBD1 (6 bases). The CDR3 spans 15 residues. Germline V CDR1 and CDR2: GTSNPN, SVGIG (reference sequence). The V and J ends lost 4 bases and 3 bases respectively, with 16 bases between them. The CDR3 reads CAWTLPTGIYNEQFF. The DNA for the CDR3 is TGTGCCTGGACCCTACCAACAGGGATCTACAATGAGCAGTTCTTC.

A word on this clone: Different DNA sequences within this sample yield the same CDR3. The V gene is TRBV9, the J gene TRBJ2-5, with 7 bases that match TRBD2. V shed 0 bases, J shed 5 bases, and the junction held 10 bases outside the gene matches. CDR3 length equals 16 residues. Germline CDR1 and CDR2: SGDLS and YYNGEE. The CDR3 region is CASSVGVAQAGETQYF. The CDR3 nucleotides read TGTGCCAGCAGCGTAGGGGTAGCCCAAGCGGGGGAGACCCAGTACTTC.

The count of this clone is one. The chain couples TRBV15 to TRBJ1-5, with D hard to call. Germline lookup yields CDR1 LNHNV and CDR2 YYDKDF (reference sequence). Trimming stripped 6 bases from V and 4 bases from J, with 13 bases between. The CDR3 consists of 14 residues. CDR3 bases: TGTGCCACCAGTACCGGGGTGGCGAATCAGCCCCAGCATTTT. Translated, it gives CATSTGVANQPQHF.

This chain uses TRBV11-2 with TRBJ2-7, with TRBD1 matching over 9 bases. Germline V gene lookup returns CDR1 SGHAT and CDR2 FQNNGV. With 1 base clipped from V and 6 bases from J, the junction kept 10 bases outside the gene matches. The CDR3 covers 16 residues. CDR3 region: CASSLGRQGVALEQYF. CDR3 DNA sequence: TGTGCCAGCAGCTTAGGGCGACAGGGGGTCGCCCTCGAGCAGTACTTC.

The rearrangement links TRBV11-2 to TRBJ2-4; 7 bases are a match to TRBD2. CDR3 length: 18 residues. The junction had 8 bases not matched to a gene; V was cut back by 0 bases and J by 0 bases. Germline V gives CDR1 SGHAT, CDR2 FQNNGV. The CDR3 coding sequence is TGTGCCAGCAGCTTAGAACGCAGGCTAGCGGAAGCCAAAAACATTCAGTACTTC. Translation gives CASSLERRLAEAKNIQYF.

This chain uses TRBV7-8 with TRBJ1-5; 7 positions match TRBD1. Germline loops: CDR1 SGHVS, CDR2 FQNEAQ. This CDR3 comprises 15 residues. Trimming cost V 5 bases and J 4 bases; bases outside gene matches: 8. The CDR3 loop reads CASSHRGVGNQPQHF. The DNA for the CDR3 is TGTGCCAGCAGCCACAGGGGTGTAGGGAATCAGCCCCAGCATTTT.

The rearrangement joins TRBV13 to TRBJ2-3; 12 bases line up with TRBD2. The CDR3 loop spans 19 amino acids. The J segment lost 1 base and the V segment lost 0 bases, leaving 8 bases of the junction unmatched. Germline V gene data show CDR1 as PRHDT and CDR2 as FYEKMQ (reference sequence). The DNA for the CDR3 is TGTGCCAGCAGCTTAGGCGAGCTAGCGGGGGGGCACGGCACAGATACGCAGTATTTT. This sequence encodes CASSLGELAGGHGTDTQYF.

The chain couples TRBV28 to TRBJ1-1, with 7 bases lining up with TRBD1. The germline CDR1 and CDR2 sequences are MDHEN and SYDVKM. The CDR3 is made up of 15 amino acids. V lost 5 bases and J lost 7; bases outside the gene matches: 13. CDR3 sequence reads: CASSPSGQLRYEAFF. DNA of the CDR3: TGTGCCAGCAGTCCCTCGGGACAGCTTCGATATGAAGCTTTCTTT.

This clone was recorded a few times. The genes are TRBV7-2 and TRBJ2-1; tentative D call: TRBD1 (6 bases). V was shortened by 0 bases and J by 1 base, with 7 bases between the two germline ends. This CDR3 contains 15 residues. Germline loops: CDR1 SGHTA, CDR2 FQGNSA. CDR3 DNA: TGTGCCAGCAGCTTAGCTCAGGGGTCCTACAATGAGCAGTTCTTC. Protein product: CASSLAQGSYNEQFF.

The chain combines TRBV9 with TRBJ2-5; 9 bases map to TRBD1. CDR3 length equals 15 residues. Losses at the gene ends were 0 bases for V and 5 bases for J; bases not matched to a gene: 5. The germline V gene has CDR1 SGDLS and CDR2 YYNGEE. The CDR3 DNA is TGTGCCAGCAGCGTAGCGGGGGACAGGGACGAGACCCAGTACTTC. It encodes CASSVAGDRDETQYF.

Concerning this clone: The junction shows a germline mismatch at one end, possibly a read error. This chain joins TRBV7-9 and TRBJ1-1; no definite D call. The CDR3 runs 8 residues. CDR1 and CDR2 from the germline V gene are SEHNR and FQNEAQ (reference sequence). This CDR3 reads CASSSDSF. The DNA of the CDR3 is TGTGCCAGCAGCTCGGACTCATTT.

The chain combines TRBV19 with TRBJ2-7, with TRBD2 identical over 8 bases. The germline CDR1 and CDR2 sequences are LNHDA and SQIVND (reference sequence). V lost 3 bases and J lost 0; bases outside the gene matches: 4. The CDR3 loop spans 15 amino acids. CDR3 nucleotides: TGTGCCAGTAGTATGGGAGCGGGAGTCTCCTACGAGCAGTACTTC. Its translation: CASSMGAGVSYEQYF. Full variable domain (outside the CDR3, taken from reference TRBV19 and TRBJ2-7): DGGITQSPKYLFRKEGQNVTLSCEQNLNHDAMYWYRQDPGQGLRLIYYSQIVNDFQKGDIAEGYSVSREKKESFPLTVTSAQKNPTAFYLCASSMGAGVSYEQYFGPGTRLTVT.

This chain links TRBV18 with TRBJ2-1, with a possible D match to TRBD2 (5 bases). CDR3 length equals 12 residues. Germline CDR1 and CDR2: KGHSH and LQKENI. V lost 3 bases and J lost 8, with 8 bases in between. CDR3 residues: CASSPFGDEQFF. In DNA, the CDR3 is TGTGCCAGCTCACCGTTCGGGGATGAGCAGTTCTTC.

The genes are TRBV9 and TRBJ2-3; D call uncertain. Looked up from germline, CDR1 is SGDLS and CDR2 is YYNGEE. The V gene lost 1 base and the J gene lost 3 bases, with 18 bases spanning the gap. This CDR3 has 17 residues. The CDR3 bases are TGTGCCAGCAGCGTATCAGATGTGGTAGGAGCTACAGATACGCAGTATTTT. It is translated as CASSVSDVVGATDTQYF.

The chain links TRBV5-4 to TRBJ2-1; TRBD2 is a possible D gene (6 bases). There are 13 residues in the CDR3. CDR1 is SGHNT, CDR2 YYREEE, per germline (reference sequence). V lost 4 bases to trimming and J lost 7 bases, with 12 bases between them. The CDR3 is CASSQRGTNEQFF. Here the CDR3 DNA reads TGTGCCAGCAGCCAACGGGGGACGAATGAGCAGTTCTTC.

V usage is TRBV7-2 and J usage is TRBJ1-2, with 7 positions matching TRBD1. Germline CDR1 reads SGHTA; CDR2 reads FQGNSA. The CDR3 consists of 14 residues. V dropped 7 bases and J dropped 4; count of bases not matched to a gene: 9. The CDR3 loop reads CASTIPGQVYGYTF. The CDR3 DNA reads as TGTGCCAGCACCATACCAGGACAGGTCTATGGCTACACCTTC.

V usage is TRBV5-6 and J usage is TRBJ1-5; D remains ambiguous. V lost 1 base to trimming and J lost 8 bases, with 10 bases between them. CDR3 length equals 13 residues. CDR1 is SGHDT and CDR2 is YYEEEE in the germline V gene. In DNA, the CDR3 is TGTGCCAGCAGCTTGTCCCCAGAAGAGCCCCAGCATTTT. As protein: CASSLSPEEPQHF.

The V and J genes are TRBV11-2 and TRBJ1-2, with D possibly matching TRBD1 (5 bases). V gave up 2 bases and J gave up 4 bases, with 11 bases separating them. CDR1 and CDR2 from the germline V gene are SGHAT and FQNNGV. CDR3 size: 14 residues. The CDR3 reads CASSLTGDGYGYTF. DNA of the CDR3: TGTGCCAGCAGCTTAACGGGGGACGGCTATGGCTACACCTTC.

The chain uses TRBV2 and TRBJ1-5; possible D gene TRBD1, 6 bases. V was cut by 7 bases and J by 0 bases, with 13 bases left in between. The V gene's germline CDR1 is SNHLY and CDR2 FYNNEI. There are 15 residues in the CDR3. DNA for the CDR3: TGTGCCAGCAAGGACAGACAAAATAGCAATCAGCCCCAGCATTTT. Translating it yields CASKDRQNSNQPQHF.